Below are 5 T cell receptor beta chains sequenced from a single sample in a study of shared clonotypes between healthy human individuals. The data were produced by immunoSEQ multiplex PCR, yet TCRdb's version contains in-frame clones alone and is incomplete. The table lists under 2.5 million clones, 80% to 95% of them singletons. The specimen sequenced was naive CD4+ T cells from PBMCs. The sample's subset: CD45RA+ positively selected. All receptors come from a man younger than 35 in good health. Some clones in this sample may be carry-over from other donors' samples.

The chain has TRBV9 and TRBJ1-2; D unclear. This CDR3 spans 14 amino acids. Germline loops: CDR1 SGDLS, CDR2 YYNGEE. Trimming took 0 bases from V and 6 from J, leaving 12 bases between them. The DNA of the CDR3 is TGTGCCAGCAGCGTAGTGGGTTCCGGGGATGGCTACACCTTC. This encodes CASSVVGSGDGYTF.

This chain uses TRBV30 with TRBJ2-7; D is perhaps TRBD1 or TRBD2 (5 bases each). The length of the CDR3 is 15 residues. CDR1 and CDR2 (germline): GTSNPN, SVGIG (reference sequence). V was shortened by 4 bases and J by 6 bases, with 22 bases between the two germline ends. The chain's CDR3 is CAWNRYGTLGSEQYF. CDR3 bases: TGTGCCTGGAACAGATACGGGACCTTAGGAAGCGAGCAGTACTTC.

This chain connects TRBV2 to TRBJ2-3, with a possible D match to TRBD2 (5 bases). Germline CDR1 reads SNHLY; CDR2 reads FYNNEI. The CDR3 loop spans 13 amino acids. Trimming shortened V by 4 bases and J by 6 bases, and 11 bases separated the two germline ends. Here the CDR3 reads CASSGETGDTQYF. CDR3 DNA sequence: TGTGCCAGCAGTGGGGAGACCGGGGATACGCAGTATTTT.

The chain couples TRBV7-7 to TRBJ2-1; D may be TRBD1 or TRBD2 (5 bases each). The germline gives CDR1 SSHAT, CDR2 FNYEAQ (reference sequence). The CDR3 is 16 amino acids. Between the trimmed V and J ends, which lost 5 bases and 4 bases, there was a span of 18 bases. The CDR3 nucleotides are TGTGCCAGCAGCCCACCTGGGGCAGAGGGATACAATGAGCAGTTCTTC. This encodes CASSPPGAEGYNEQFF. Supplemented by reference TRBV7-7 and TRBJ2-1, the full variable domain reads GAGVSQSPRYKVTKRGQDVTLRCDPISSHATLYWYQQALGQGPEFLTYFNYEAQPDKSGLPSDRFSAERPEGSISTLTIQRTEQRDSAMYRCASSPPGAEGYNEQFFGPGTRLTVL.

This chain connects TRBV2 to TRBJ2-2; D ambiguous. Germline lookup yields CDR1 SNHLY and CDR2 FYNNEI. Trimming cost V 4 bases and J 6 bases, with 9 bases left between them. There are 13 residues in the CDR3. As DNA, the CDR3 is TGTGCCAGCAGTGTCTACCAGGCCGGGGAGCTGTTTTTT. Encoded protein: CASSVYQAGELFF.